These 24 T cell receptor beta chains came from one sample sequenced in a study of T cell repertoires in cytomegalovirus infection. No antigen has been assigned to these receptors. TCRdb re-called the reads with MiXCR, one entry per CDR3 protein. The sample lists around 900,000 distinct CDR3 sequences, 25% to 40% occurring once. The specimen comprised cultured CD8+ T cells from PBMCs, sampled from culture after CMV antigen stimulation. These receptors originate from a human donor in good health (CMV status not recorded). Some clones in this sample may be carry-over from other donors' samples.

This clonotype was counted a few times. The chain joins TRBV14 to TRBJ1-2, with 9 bases identical to TRBD1. CDR1 is SGHDN, CDR2 FVKESK, per germline. With V trimmed by 0 bases and J by 4 bases, 3 bases remained unmatched. The CDR3 sequence is 15 residues long. The DNA of the CDR3 is TGTGCCAGCAGCCAAGATGGGACAGGGACCTATGGCTACACCTTC. It codes for CASSQDGTGTYGYTF.

This clonotype was observed a few times. The chain is built from TRBV7-9 and TRBJ1-3; unclear D gene. This CDR3 is built from 17 residues. The V gene lost 4 bases and the J gene lost 2 bases, with 18 bases spanning the gap. The germline CDR1 and CDR2 sequences are SEHNR and FQNEAQ (reference sequence). The CDR3 loop is CASSYPGGESPGNTIYF. Written as DNA, the CDR3 is TGTGCCAGCAGCTACCCGGGTGGGGAGTCGCCTGGAAACACCATATATTTT.

This clonotype was counted at least ten times. The chain combines TRBV7-9 with TRBJ2-3, with 9 bases that match TRBD1. The ends lost 5 bases at V and 4 bases at J; junction bases unmatched: 7. CDR3 length: 15 residues. Germline CDR1 is SEHNR and CDR2 is FQNEAQ (reference sequence). CDR3 region: CASSPGTGRSDTQYF. CDR3 sequence (DNA): TGTGCCAGCAGCCCAGGGACAGGGAGGTCAGATACGCAGTATTTT.

This chain joins TRBV9 and TRBJ2-3; TRBD2 matches 9 bases. With 0 bases clipped from V and 3 bases from J, the junction kept 8 bases outside the gene matches. Germline lookup yields CDR1 SGDLS and CDR2 YYNGEE. This CDR3 spans 17 amino acids. For the CDR3, the DNA is TGTGCCAGCAGCGTAGCTCGGAGCGGGGGGCTGACAGATACGCAGTATTTT. Amino acid sequence: CASSVARSGGLTDTQYF.

Ten or more counts support this clonotype. The V gene is TRBV7-2, the J gene TRBJ2-5; tentative D call: TRBD2 (7 bases). Between the trimmed V and J ends, which lost 3 bases and 1 base, there was a span of 12 bases. The CDR3 runs to 15 residues. Germline assignment: CDR1 SGHTA and CDR2 FQGNSA. The CDR3 loop is CASSLGGGVQETQYF. The CDR3 region has the DNA TGTGCCAGCAGCTTGGGAGGGGGGGTCCAAGAGACCCAGTACTTC.

This clonotype has a handful of counts. V and J are TRBV5-5 and TRBJ1-1; D call uncertain. This CDR3 has 13 amino acids. The germline gives CDR1 SGHKS, CDR2 YYEKEE (reference sequence). Deletions cut 1 base from V and 4 bases from J, with 8 bases between. The CDR3 spells CASSLTTPTEAFF. The CDR3 nucleotides are TGTGCCAGCAGCTTGACCACTCCCACTGAAGCTTTCTTT.

The chain combines TRBV28 with TRBJ2-7; a possible D gene is TRBD2 (5 bases). This CDR3 has 14 amino acids. Germline-derived CDR1 and CDR2 are MDHEN and SYDVKM. The V gene lost 8 bases and the J gene lost 2 bases, with 16 bases spanning the gap. The chain's CDR3 is CASAQDSDPYEQYV. CDR3 DNA sequence: TGTGCCAGCGCGCAGGACTCTGACCCCTACGAGCAGTACGTC.

The chain has TRBV5-4 and TRBJ2-3; no clear D. The CDR3 length is 12 residues. Per the germline V gene, CDR1 is SGHNT and CDR2 is YYREEE (reference sequence). V was trimmed by 4 bases and J by 7 bases, leaving 10 bases between them. The CDR3 region has the DNA TGTGCCAGCAGCGGCCCACCCAATACGCAGTATTTT. Residues: CASSGPPNTQYF.

This clonotype was recorded a few times. The rearrangement links TRBV9 to TRBJ2-1; the D gene is possibly TRBD2 (5 bases). Germline values: CDR1 SGDLS, CDR2 YYNGEE. The CDR3 is 15 amino acids. V lost 0 bases and J 0 bases, leaving 7 bases between the germline ends. CDR3 coding DNA: TGTGCCAGCAGCGTAGGCCTAGCCTCCTACAATGAGCAGTTCTTC. This sequence encodes CASSVGLASYNEQFF.

This chain joins TRBV6-5 and TRBJ2-7; D call uncertain. The germline CDR1 and CDR2 sequences are MNHEY and SVGAGI. This CDR3 is 13 amino acids long. The ends were cut back, 2 bases at V and 2 bases at J, with 7 bases in the middle. CDR3 nucleotide sequence: TGTGCCAGCAGTTACCGGGCCCCCTACGAGCAGTACTTC. It codes for CASSYRAPYEQYF.

The chain employs TRBV7-2 and TRBJ1-4; D might be TRBD1 (6 bases). Between the trimmed V and J ends, which lost 4 bases and 7 bases, there was a span of 16 bases. The CDR3 extends over 15 amino acids. Germline V gene lookup returns CDR1 SGHTA and CDR2 FQGNSA. CDR3: CASSYRQEPSEKLFF. For the CDR3, the DNA is TGTGCCAGCAGCTACCGACAGGAGCCGAGTGAAAAACTGTTTTTT.

The chain recombines TRBV12-3 or TRBV12-4 with TRBJ1-4; D ambiguous. The CDR3 totals 14 residues. V was pared by 3 bases and J by 8 bases, with 13 bases between. For the CDR3, the DNA is TGTGCCAGCAGTTTGAGGAACGGAGGGGAAAAACTGTTTTTT. Its protein is CASSLRNGGEKLFF.

This clonotype turned up a few times. CDR3 residues: CASSSQNEQFF. The CDR3 nucleotides read TGTGCCAGCAGTAGCCAAAATGAGCAGTTCTTC. The chain carries TRBV9 and TRBJ2-1; D gene ambiguous. Germline-derived CDR1 and CDR2 are SGDLS and YYNGEE. V lost 5 bases and J 7 bases, leaving 7 bases between the germline ends. This CDR3 comprises 11 residues.

The chain employs TRBV6-2 or TRBV6-3 and TRBJ1-5; D remains unclear. Per the germline V gene, CDR1 is MNHEY and CDR2 is SVGEGT. The length of the CDR3 is 13 residues. Trimming took 4 bases from V and 7 from J, leaving 11 bases between them. CDR3 sequence: CASSSDTEQPQHF. DNA of the CDR3: TGTGCCAGCAGTTCAGACACGGAGCAGCCCCAGCATTTT.

The V gene is TRBV9, the J gene TRBJ1-2; TRBD1 is a possible D gene (6 bases). V lost 1 base and J 3 bases, leaving 22 bases between the germline ends. The CDR3 contains 18 residues. The germline gives CDR1 SGDLS, CDR2 YYNGEE. The CDR3 bases are TGTGCCAGCAGCGTATCCGTTGAGGGGGGGCGCGACGACTATGGCTACACCTTC. It translates to CASSVSVEGGRDDYGYTF.

The gene calls are TRBV13 and TRBJ2-5; 9 bases are a match to TRBD1. In germline, CDR1 is PRHDT, CDR2 FYEKMQ (reference sequence). The CDR3 sequence is 15 residues long. The J segment lost 1 base and the V segment lost 8 bases, leaving 8 bases of the junction unmatched. The chain's CDR3 is CASSEDRGSQETQYF. The CDR3 DNA is TGTGCCAGCTCGGAGGACAGGGGAAGCCAAGAGACCCAGTACTTC.

The table lists this clonotype with many counts. The chain recombines TRBV7-2 with TRBJ2-1; perhaps D is TRBD1 or TRBD2 (5 bases each). V shed 5 bases and J shed 6 bases, with 14 bases lying between them. The CDR3 covers 14 residues. CDR1 is SGHTA, CDR2 FQGNSA, per germline. Here the CDR3 reads CASSPRDGSNEQFF. Written as DNA, the CDR3 is TGTGCCAGCAGCCCCCGGGACGGATCCAATGAGCAGTTCTTC.

In this sample, this clonotype turned up a few times. The chain links TRBV12-3 or TRBV12-4 to TRBJ1-6; 8 positions match TRBD1. The V gene end was trimmed by 6 bases and the J gene end by 12 bases; junction bases not matched to a gene: 19. The CDR3 runs 17 residues. The CDR3, as DNA: TGTGCCAGCAGGCCTACGTCCCGGACAGGGAAATTTGGACCCCTCCACTTT. It codes for CASRPTSRTGKFGPLHF.

Concerning this clonotype itself: A much larger clone lies one base from this, so it may be a read error. V and J are TRBV28 and TRBJ2-3; D gene ambiguous. Per germline, CDR1 MDHEN and CDR2 SYDVKM. V was cut by 5 bases and J by 0 bases, with 9 bases left in between. CDR3 size: 14 residues. The DNA of the CDR3 is TGTGCCAGCAGTCCGGCGACAAGCACAGATACGCAGTATTTT. Protein sequence: CASSPATSTDTQYF.

The chain combines TRBV11-1 with TRBJ2-7; possibly TRBD1 for D (5 bases). The CDR3 loop spans 14 amino acids. With 5 bases removed from V and 0 bases from J, the gap between germline ends came to 11 bases. Per the germline V gene, CDR1 is SGHAT and CDR2 is FQDESV (reference sequence). In DNA, the CDR3 is TGTGCCAGCAGCGAATCTAGGGGCTCCTACGAGCAGTACGTC. Its protein product is CASSESRGSYEQYV.

On this clonotype: A read error may explain this, as a much larger clone is one base away. The chain recombines TRBV7-8 with TRBJ2-7; possible D gene TRBD1, 6 bases. Germline CDR1 SGHVS, CDR2 FQNEAQ. CDR3 length equals 17 residues. The CDR3 reads CANSLARLTGTTDEQYF. CDR3 coding DNA: TGTGCCAACAGCTTGGCGAGATTAACAGGGACGACCGACGAGCAGTACTTC. Supplemented by reference TRBV7-8 and TRBJ2-7, the full variable domain reads GAGVSQSPRYKVAKRGQDVALRCDPISGHVSLFWYQQALGQGPEFLTYFQNEAQLDKSGLPSDRFFAERPEGSVSTLKIQRTQQEDSAVYLCANSLARLTGTTDEQYFGPGTRLTVT.

This clonotype was seen a few times. This chain links TRBV19 with TRBJ1-3; no firm D call. The CDR3 runs to 15 residues. The germline gives CDR1 LNHDA, CDR2 SQIVND (reference sequence). V lost 2 bases and J lost 0, with 8 bases in between. The CDR3 is CASSISQNSGNTIYF. The CDR3 DNA reads TGTGCCAGTAGTATAAGTCAAAACTCTGGAAACACCATATATTTT.

This clonotype occurred a few times. The rearrangement links TRBV5-4 to TRBJ2-7; D unresolved. Germline CDR1 and CDR2: SGHNT and YYREEE (reference sequence). V lost 3 bases to trimming and J lost 6 bases, with 10 bases between them. The CDR3 runs 12 residues. In DNA form, the CDR3 reads TGTGCCAGCAGCTCTTCCTCGGGCGAGCAGTACGTC. Translating gives CASSSSSGEQYV.

Many counts were recorded for this clonotype. The chain recombines TRBV27 with TRBJ1-2; D gene unclear. The CDR3 has 14 amino acids. CDR1 is MNHEY and CDR2 is SMNVEV in the germline V gene (reference sequence). Between the trimmed V and J ends, which lost 2 bases and 8 bases, there was a span of 15 bases. The DNA for the CDR3 is TGTGCCAGCAGTTTAAAGGCCGCCAGGTACGGCTACACCTTC. Translating it yields CASSLKAARYGYTF.